These 27 T cell receptor beta chains were sequenced from one sample in a study of blood T cell repertoires in COVID-19. Using immunoSEQ multiplex PCR, the repertoire was profiled, and TCRdb retains in-frame clones only, with some absent. The sample carries about 280,000 clones, 86% recorded once. Sequenced: peripheral blood. The receptors derive from a woman in her twenties or thirties with active or convalescent COVID-19.

Concerning this clone itself: The CDR3 carries no conserved terminal phenylalanine or tryptophan, so it likely arises from a read error. It is unclear where the CDR3 begins or ends on the DNA, so no DNA is shown, and the CDR3 is as TCRdb lists it. This chain uses TRBV25-1 with TRBJ2-3; TRBD2, the D gene given by the table, was not confirmed from the DNA. The germline CDR1 and CDR2 sequences are MGHDK and SYGVNS. The CDR3 sequence runs 10 residues, both termini included. The CDR3 here is CASPMDYGGR.

This chain uses TRBV3-1 (or the pseudogene TRBV3-2) with TRBJ2-2; 13 bases agree with TRBD2. The CDR3 extends over 16 amino acids. Trimming took 10 bases from V and 1 from J; bases not matched to a gene: 6. CDR1 LGHDT and CDR2 YNNKEL come from the germline V gene (reference sequence). The CDR3 nucleotides read TGTGCCAACCCCTGGACTAGCGGGGGGAACACCGGGGAGCTGTTTTTT. This translates into CANPWTSGGNTGELFF.

This clone was detected once. For the CDR3, the DNA is TGTGCCAGCAGACCAATGACAGGGTCTGAAGCTTTCTTT. It encodes CASRPMTGSEAFF. The gene calls are TRBV12-3 or TRBV12-4 and TRBJ1-1; 7 nucleotides line up with TRBD1. The J segment lost 6 bases and the V segment lost 6 bases, leaving 7 bases of the junction unmatched. The CDR3 loop spans 13 amino acids.

V is TRBV5-1 and J is TRBJ1-2; D is unclear. In germline, CDR1 is SGHRS, CDR2 YFSETQ. V shed 3 bases and J shed 4 bases, with 25 bases lying between them. The CDR3 is made up of 18 amino acids. The CDR3 region is CASSSSQRVRTSSYGYTF. CDR3 sequence (DNA): TGCGCCAGCAGCTCCTCCCAGAGGGTACGGACCTCTAGCTATGGCTACACCTTC.

The chain uses TRBV29-1 and TRBJ1-1; 8 bases fit TRBD1. With 7 bases clipped from V and 1 base from J, the junction kept 8 bases outside the gene matches. CDR1 is SQVTM, CDR2 ANQGSEA, per germline. This CDR3 has 14 amino acids. In DNA form, the CDR3 reads TGCAGCGCCGGGACAGGCGTTGAGAACACTGAAGCTTTCTTT. This encodes CSAGTGVENTEAFF.

This chain uses TRBV6-1 with TRBJ1-2; the match to TRBD1 covers 7 bases. This CDR3 has 14 residues. From germline, CDR1 is MNHNS and CDR2 SASEGT. The J segment lost 4 bases and the V segment lost 2 bases, leaving 4 bases of the junction unmatched. CDR3 amino acids: CASSEPAGGYGYTF. CDR3 nucleotide sequence: TGTGCCAGCAGTGAACCCGCAGGGGGCTATGGCTACACCTTC.

The rearrangement joins TRBV30 to TRBJ2-2, with D possibly TRBD1 on 6 matching bases. The V and J ends lost 4 bases and 7 bases respectively, with 19 bases between them. The CDR3 sequence is 15 residues long. From germline, CDR1 is GTSNPN and CDR2 SVGIG (reference sequence). The CDR3 loop is CAWIQGESRSGELFF. The DNA of the CDR3 is TGTGCCTGGATACAGGGCGAAAGCAGGAGCGGGGAGCTGTTTTTT.

The table lists this clone with a few counts. V usage is TRBV14 and J usage is TRBJ1-2; no clear D gene. The CDR3 runs to 12 residues. Germline loops: CDR1 SGHDN, CDR2 FVKESK. The V end lost 4 bases, the J end lost 1 base, and 4 bases lay between the germline ends. CDR3 coding DNA: TGTGCCAGCAGCCGACTTAACTATGGCTACACCTTC. It translates to CASSRLNYGYTF.

CDR3 DNA sequence: TGTGCCAGCGGCTCAGGGTCCGAGCAGTACTTC. Translation gives CASGSGSEQYF. The chain uses TRBV19 and TRBJ2-7, with a possible D match to TRBD1 (5 bases). Germline loops: CDR1 LNHDA, CDR2 SQIVND (reference sequence). This CDR3 spans 11 amino acids. V lost 9 bases and J 6 bases, leaving 12 bases between the germline ends.

The chain employs TRBV27 and TRBJ2-4; D remains ambiguous. Deletions cut 3 bases from V and 1 base from J, with 13 bases between. In germline, CDR1 is MNHEY, CDR2 SMNVEV (reference sequence). The CDR3 is made up of 16 amino acids. In DNA form, the CDR3 reads TGTGCCAGCAGTTTGTTTGGCACCCTCGCCAAAAACATTCAGTACTTC. This translates into CASSLFGTLAKNIQYF.

In nucleotides, the CDR3 is TGTGCCATCAGTGAGCAGGCGGAGGAAAGGGAGAACTATGGCTACACCTTC. This gives the protein CAISEQAEERENYGYTF. The V call is TRBV10-3, the J call TRBJ1-2, with D hard to call. V was shortened by 2 bases and J by 2 bases, with 18 bases between the two germline ends. Per germline, CDR1 ENHRY and CDR2 SYGVKD. The CDR3 contains 17 residues.

This chain connects TRBV10-3 to TRBJ2-1; the D gene is possibly TRBD1 (6 bases). The germline gives CDR1 ENHRY, CDR2 SYGVKD. The CDR3 totals 11 residues. Trimming stripped 7 bases from V and 8 bases from J, with 9 bases between. The CDR3 nucleotides read TGTGCCATCACACAGGGCTATGAGCAGTTCTTC. This gives the protein CAITQGYEQFF.

This chain uses TRBV4-3 with TRBJ1-2; 9 bases agree with TRBD1. Germline V gene lookup returns CDR1 LGHNA and CDR2 YSLEER. Trimming at V came to 0 bases and at J to 4 bases, leaving 9 bases not matched to a gene. This CDR3 spans 17 amino acids. The CDR3 sequence: CASSQDVEDRGAYGYTF. The DNA of the CDR3 is TGCGCCAGCAGCCAAGATGTGGAGGACAGGGGAGCCTATGGCTACACCTTC.

This chain joins TRBV30 and TRBJ2-7; perhaps TRBD2 as D (5 bases). The CDR3 has 13 residues. V was pared by 1 base and J by 2 bases, with 9 bases between. The germline gives CDR1 GTSNPN, CDR2 SVGIG (reference sequence). CDR3 nucleotide sequence: TGTGCCTGGAGTGGAGGGCGAGCCTACGAGCAGTACTTC. Its translation is CAWSGGRAYEQYF.

This chain uses TRBV10-3 with TRBJ2-2; 9 bases are a match to TRBD1. This CDR3 spans 17 amino acids. The junction had 10 bases not matched to a gene; V was cut back by 0 bases and J by 8 bases. Germline V gene lookup returns CDR1 ENHRY and CDR2 SYGVKD. The CDR3 DNA follows: TGTGCCATCAGTGAGTCCGCACAGGGGGCCCCCGCTGGGGAGCTGTTTTTT. Translated: CAISESAQGAPAGELFF.

V and J are TRBV15 and TRBJ2-7; 7 nucleotides align to TRBD1. CDR1 is LNHNV and CDR2 is YYDKDF in the germline V gene (reference sequence). This CDR3 has 13 amino acids. Unmatched junction bases numbered 6, after V lost 1 base and J lost 9 bases. CDR3 amino acids: CATSRVIRDRQYF. In DNA, the CDR3 is TGTGCCACCAGCAGAGTCATTAGGGACAGGCAGTACTTC.

The J gene is TRBJ2-7, the V gene TRBV6-5; the D gene is possibly TRBD1 (5 bases). The V end lost 2 bases, the J end lost 3 bases, and 8 bases lay between the germline ends. Germline CDR1 and CDR2: MNHEY and SVGAGI. This CDR3 comprises 13 residues. CDR3: CASSYNRIYEQYF. CDR3 bases: TGTGCCAGCAGTTACAACAGGATCTACGAGCAGTACTTC.

The V gene is TRBV27, the J gene TRBJ1-4; D possibly corresponds to TRBD1 (5 bases). Trimming cost V 3 bases and J 7 bases, with 12 bases left between them. Germline CDR1 MNHEY, CDR2 SMNVEV (reference sequence). The CDR3 is 14 amino acids. The CDR3 DNA reads as TGTGCCAGCAGTTTCCGGGAGGGGTCTGAAAAACTGTTTTTT. Protein sequence: CASSFREGSEKLFF. The variable domain in full, with the rest retrieved from reference TRBV27 and TRBJ1-4, is EAQVTQNPRYLITVTGKKLTVTCSQNMNHEYMSWYRQDPGLGLRQIYYSMNVEVTDKGDVPEGYKVSRKEKRNFPLILESPSPNQTSLYFCASSFREGSEKLFFGSGTQLSVL.

For the CDR3, the DNA is TGTGCCAGCAGTTTAACAGGGGCCACTCGCTCCTACGAGCAGTACTTC. Residues: CASSLTGATRSYEQYF. The V call is TRBV28, the J call TRBJ2-7; 7 nucleotides line up with TRBD1. Germline V gene sequence: CDR1 MDHEN, CDR2 SYDVKM. This CDR3 is 16 amino acids long. With 2 bases clipped from V and 0 bases from J, the junction kept 7 bases outside the gene matches.

This chain connects TRBV4-3 to TRBJ2-1; D may be TRBD1 (6 bases). This CDR3 region has 13 residues. Trimming cost V 0 bases and J 8 bases, with 8 bases left between them. Germline CDR1 LGHNA, CDR2 YSLEER. In DNA form, the CDR3 reads TGCGCCAGCAGCCAAGACAGGGGACATGAGCAGTTCTTC. This gives the protein CASSQDRGHEQFF.

The chain couples TRBV6-2 or TRBV6-3 to TRBJ2-3; 9 nucleotides match TRBD1. Germline V CDR1 and CDR2: MNHEY, SVGEGT. With 5 bases clipped from V and 1 base from J, the junction kept 4 bases outside the gene matches. The CDR3 consists of 15 residues. CDR3 sequence: CASSDRDRGTDTQYF. CDR3 DNA: TGTGCCAGCAGTGACCGGGACAGGGGCACAGATACGCAGTATTTT.

The count of this clone is one. This CDR3 reads CASSIGGTGELFF. CDR3 nucleotides: TGTGCCAGTAGTATAGGCGGAACCGGGGAGCTGTTTTTT. The rearrangement joins TRBV19 to TRBJ2-2, with no clear D. Trimming stripped 1 base from V and 5 bases from J, with 5 bases between. The CDR3 is 13 amino acids. Looked up from germline, CDR1 is LNHDA and CDR2 is SQIVND (reference sequence). Full variable domain (outside the CDR3, taken from reference TRBV19 and TRBJ2-2): DGGITQSPKYLFRKEGQNVTLSCEQNLNHDAMYWYRQDPGQGLRLIYYSQIVNDFQKGDIAEGYSVSREKKESFPLTVTSAQKNPTAFYLCASSIGGTGELFFGEGSRLTVL.

V and J are TRBV6-5 and TRBJ1-1; D ambiguous. The CDR3 extends over 15 amino acids. The V gene's germline CDR1 is MNHEY and CDR2 SVGAGI. The V end lost 1 base, the J end lost 0 bases, and 9 bases lay between the germline ends. The CDR3 is CASSYLLGLNTEAFF. The CDR3 nucleotides read TGTGCCAGCAGTTACTTACTAGGGTTGAACACTGAAGCTTTCTTT.

This chain joins TRBV7-9 and TRBJ2-7; 14 bases match TRBD2. V was clipped by 2 bases and J by 1 base; unmatched bases: 4. The CDR3 runs to 17 residues. The germline gives CDR1 SEHNR, CDR2 FQNEAQ (reference sequence). The DNA for the CDR3 is TGTGCCAGCAGCTTATGGACTAGCGGGGGGCGTTCCTACGAGCAGTACTTC. Residues: CASSLWTSGGRSYEQYF.

The gene calls are TRBV30 and TRBJ2-2; the D gene is possibly TRBD2 (5 bases). In germline, CDR1 is GTSNPN, CDR2 SVGIG (reference sequence). V was trimmed by 0 bases and J by 1 base, leaving 12 bases between them. This CDR3 is built from 16 residues. CDR3 amino acids: CAWSVRGGRNTGELFF. Written as DNA, the CDR3 is TGTGCCTGGAGTGTACGCGGCGGGCGGAACACCGGGGAGCTGTTTTTT.

Ten or more counts support this clone. The V call is TRBV6-4, the J call TRBJ2-5; TRBD1 matches 8 bases. Germline values: CDR1 MRHNA, CDR2 SNTAGT. The CDR3 spans 15 residues. After removal of 0 bases from V and 9 bases from J, the junction contained 9 bases not matched to a gene. The CDR3 bases are TGTGCCAGCAGTGACTCCGCAGGGGGCAGTGAGCCCCAGTACTTC. It specifies CASSDSAGGSEPQYF.

This chain uses TRBV5-1 with TRBJ2-6; D is ambiguous. The CDR3 totals 17 residues. V was trimmed by 0 bases and J by 4 bases, leaving 14 bases between them. Germline V CDR1 and CDR2: SGHRS, YFSETQ. CDR3 sequence: CASSLALSYRGANVLTF. The CDR3 nucleotides read TGCGCCAGCAGCTTGGCCCTCTCCTATCGGGGGGCCAACGTCCTGACTTTC.